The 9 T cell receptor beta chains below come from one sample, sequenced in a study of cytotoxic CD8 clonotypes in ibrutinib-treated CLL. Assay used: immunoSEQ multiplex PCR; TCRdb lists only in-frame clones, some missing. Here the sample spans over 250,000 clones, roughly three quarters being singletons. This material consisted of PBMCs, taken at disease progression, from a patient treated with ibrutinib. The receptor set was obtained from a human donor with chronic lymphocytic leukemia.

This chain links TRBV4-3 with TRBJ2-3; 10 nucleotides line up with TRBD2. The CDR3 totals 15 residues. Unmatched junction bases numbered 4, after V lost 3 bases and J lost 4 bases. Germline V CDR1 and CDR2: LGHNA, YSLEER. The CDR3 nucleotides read TGCGCCAGCAGCCACCTAGCGGGAGCGGCAGATACGCAGTATTTT. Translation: CASSHLAGAADTQYF.

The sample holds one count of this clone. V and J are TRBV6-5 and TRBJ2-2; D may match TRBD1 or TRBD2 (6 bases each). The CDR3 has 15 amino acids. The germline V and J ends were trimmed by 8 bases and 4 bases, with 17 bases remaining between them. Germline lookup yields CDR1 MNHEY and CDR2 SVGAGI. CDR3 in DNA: TGTGCCAGCCGGAGGGACAAGGGGTTCACCGGGGAGCTGTTTTTT. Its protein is CASRRDKGFTGELFF.

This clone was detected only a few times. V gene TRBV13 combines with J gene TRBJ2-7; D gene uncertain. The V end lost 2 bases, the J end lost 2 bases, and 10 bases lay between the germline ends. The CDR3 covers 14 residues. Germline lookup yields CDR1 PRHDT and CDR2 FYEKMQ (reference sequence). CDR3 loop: CASSLLTKPYEQYF. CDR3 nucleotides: TGTGCCAGCAGCTTATTAACAAAACCCTACGAGCAGTACTTC. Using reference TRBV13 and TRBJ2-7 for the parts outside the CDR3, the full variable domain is AAGVIQSPRHLIKEKRETATLKCYPIPRHDTVYWYQQGPGQDPQFLISFYEKMQSDKGSIPDRFSAQQFSDYHSELNMSSLELGDSALYFCASSLLTKPYEQYFGPGTRLTVT.

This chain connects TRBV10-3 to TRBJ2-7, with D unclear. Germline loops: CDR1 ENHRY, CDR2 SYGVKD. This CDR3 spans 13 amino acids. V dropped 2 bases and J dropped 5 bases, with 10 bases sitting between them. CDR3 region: CAISEGLLNEQYF. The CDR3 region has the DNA TGTGCCATCAGTGAGGGGTTGCTCAACGAGCAGTACTTC.

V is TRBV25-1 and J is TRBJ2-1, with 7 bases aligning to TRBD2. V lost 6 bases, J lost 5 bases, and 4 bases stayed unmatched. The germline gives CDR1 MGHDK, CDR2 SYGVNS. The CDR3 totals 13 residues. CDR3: CASRPGGDNEQFF. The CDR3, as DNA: TGTGCCAGCAGGCCGGGAGGAGACAATGAGCAGTTCTTC. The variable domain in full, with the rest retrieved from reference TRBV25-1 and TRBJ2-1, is EADIYQTPRYLVIGTGKKITLECSQTMGHDKMYWYQQDPGMELHLIHYSYGVNSTEKGDLSSESTVSRIRTEHFPLTLESARPSHTSQYLCASRPGGDNEQFFGPGTRLTVL.

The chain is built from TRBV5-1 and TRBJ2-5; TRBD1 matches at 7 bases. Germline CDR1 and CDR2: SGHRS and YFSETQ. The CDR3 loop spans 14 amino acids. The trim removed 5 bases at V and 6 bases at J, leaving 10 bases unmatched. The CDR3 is CASRGDSPSQTQYF. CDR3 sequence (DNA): TGCGCCAGCAGGGGGGACAGCCCATCGCAGACCCAGTACTTC.

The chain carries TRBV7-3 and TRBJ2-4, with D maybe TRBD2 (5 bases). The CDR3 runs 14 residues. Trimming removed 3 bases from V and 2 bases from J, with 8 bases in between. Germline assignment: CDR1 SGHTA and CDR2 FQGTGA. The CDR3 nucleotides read TGTGCCAGCAGCTTCGGAGGTCCCAAAAACATTCAGTACTTC. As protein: CASSFGGPKNIQYF.

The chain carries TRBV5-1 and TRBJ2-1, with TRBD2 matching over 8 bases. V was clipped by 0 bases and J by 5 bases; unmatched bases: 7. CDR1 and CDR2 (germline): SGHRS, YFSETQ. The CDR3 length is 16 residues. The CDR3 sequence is CASSLAPGLVDNEQFF. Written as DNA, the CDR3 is TGCGCCAGCAGCTTGGCCCCGGGACTAGTTGACAATGAGCAGTTCTTC.

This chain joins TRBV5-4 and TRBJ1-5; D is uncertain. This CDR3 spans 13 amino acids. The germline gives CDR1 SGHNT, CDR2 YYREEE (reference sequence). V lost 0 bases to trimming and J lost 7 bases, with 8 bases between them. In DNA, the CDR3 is TGTGCCAGCAGCTTGGAGCCTGGCCAGCCCCAGCATTTT. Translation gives CASSLEPGQPQHF.